Reported below is one T cell receptor (beta chain). Its antigen is currently unknown. Profiling relied on immunoSEQ multiplex PCR, and the TCRdb table lists in-frame clones only, not all of them. The sample lists roughly 140,000 clones, around nine tenths occurring once. The data originate from a study of T cell responses to AZD1222 COVID-19 vaccine. For the study at large: Some second doses came at about 4 weeks and others at about 12 weeks; these were pooled. Study findings and constraints: Spike as a whole was targeted by vaccine-associated CD4 TCRs, dominant at 160-218 and 743-854. Donors, mostly white British, included more females; clonal diversity was possibly underestimated.

V dropped 6 bases and J dropped 4 bases, with 15 bases sitting between them. CDR1 and CDR2 from the germline V gene are MDHEN and SYDVKM. The CDR3 consists of 14 residues. The sample here was peripheral blood, taken on day 0 of AZD1222 vaccination. V and J are TRBV28 and TRBJ1-2; possible D gene TRBD1, 6 bases. This clonotype was sampled from an adult in good health. CDR3 sequence reads: CASSLGGAGYGYTF. The CDR3 coding sequence is TGTGCCAGCAGCTTGGGGGGGGCAGGCTATGGCTACACCTTC.